The TCR beta chain described here comes from a study of T-cell reconstitution after alpha-beta-depleted transplantation in children. There are 13 residues in the CDR3. CDR1 and CDR2 (germline): MNHEY, SMNVEV (reference sequence). After removal of 6 bases from V and 6 bases from J, the junction contained 7 bases not matched to a gene. Using unique molecular identifiers, the investigators prepared the TCRbeta library. TCRdb called the PCR reads again in MiXCR, with one record for every CDR3 protein. The data show around 360,000 distinct CDR3 sequences, with 10% seen just once and 2% to 3% held by the top ten. In this sample, this clonotype turned up many times.

The chain employs TRBV27 and TRBJ2-7; TRBD1 aligns across 8 bases. The sequencing here drew on PBMCs from the stem cell graft donor, taken from the stem cell graft. The source is a human donor who donated a stem cell graft to a child with acute lymphoblastic leukemia. The CDR3 DNA sequence: TGTGCCAGCAGGACAGGGGTGATAGGCGAGCAGTACTTC. Translated: CASRTGVIGEQYF.